This T cell receptor (beta chain) emerged from a study of blood T cell repertoires in COVID-19. Across the whole study: T cells, B-cell-depleted T cells, or PBMCs provided the cDNA or gDNA that served as material.

This CDR3 is 13 amino acids long. V shed 3 bases and J shed 8 bases, with 13 bases lying between them. The germline CDR1 and CDR2 sequences are LNHNV and YYDKDF (reference sequence). In the source study's methods: Reference gene primers were amplified, and this amplification served to estimate nucleated cell counts. Assay: immunoSEQ multiplex PCR; the TCRdb copy retains only in-frame clones and omits some. V and J calls and clone size are those listed in that table; D and trimming were worked out from the DNA. The table lists roughly 230,000 clones, around 81% of them singletons. This clone was observed many times.

The clonotype was recovered from a man aged 50 or older with active or convalescent COVID-19. This chain joins TRBV15 and TRBJ1-1, with a possible D match to TRBD1 (6 bases). The sample taken for sequencing was peripheral blood. CDR3 sequence reads: CATSSTGTTEAFF. The CDR3 region has the DNA TGTGCCACCAGCAGTACCGGGACAACAGAAGCTTTCTTT. Full variable domain (rest looked up from reference TRBV15 and TRBJ1-1): DAMVIQNPRYQVTQFGKPVTLSCSQTLNHNVMYWYQQKSSQAPKLLFHYYDKDFNNEADTPDNFQSRRPNTSFCFLDIRSPGLGDTAMYLCATSSTGTTEAFFGQGTRLTVV.